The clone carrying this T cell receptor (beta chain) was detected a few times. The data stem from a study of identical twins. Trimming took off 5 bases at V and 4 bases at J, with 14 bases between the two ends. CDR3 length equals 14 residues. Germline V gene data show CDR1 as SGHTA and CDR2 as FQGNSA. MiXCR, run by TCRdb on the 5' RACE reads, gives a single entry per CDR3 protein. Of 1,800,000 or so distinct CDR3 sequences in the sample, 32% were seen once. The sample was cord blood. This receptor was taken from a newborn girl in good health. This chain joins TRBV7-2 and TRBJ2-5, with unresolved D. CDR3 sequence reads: CASSLPYVPETQYF. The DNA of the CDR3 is TGTGCCAGCAGCCTACCGTACGTTCCAGAGACCCAGTACTTC.